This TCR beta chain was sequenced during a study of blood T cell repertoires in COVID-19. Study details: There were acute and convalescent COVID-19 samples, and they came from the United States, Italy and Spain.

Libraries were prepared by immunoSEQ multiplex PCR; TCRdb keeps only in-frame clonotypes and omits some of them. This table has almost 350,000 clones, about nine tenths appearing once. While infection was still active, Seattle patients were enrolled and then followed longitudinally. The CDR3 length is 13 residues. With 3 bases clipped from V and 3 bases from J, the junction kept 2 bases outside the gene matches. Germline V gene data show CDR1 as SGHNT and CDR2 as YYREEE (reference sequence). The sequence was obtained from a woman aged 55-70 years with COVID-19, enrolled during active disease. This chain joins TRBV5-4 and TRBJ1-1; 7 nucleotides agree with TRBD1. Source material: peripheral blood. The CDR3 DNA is TGTGCCAGCAGCTCCGACAGGGACACTGAAGCTTTCTTT. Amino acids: CASSSDRDTEAFF.